This is a list of T cell receptor beta chains from one sample in a study of cytotoxic CD8 clonotypes in ibrutinib-treated CLL. Clones were sequenced by immunoSEQ multiplex PCR, and TCRdb holds only the in-frame ones, with some missing. The top ten hold about 5% of the sample, which has approximately 150,000 clones, roughly four fifths seen once. The material sequenced was PBMCs, taken after 24 months of ibrutinib treatment. The receptor source for this set is a human donor with chronic lymphocytic leukemia. Both conserved end residues are part of each CDR3. The D gene is left open where the match is weak. A row's size may be missing; if present it is once, few, many or a size class.

V gene,clone size,J gene,D gene,CDR3 DNA,CDR3 protein
TRBV6-5,-,TRBJ2-7,TRBD1,TGTGCCAGCAGTTACAACAGGGGAGCCTACGAGCAGTACTTC,CASSYNRGAYEQYF
TRBV18,-,TRBJ1-1,-,TGTGCCAGCTCTCTGGTGGCAGCCAACACTGAAGCTTTCTTT,CASSLVAANTEAFF
TRBV5-1,once,TRBJ1-2,TRBD1,TGCGCCAGCAGCTCGGACAGGGTTGCCTATGGCTACACCTTC,CASSSDRVAYGYTF
TRBV7-6,once,TRBJ1-1,TRBD1,TGTGCCAGCAGCCTGACAGGGGACACTGAAGCTTTCTTT,CASSLTGDTEAFF
TRBV27,-,TRBJ2-7,-,TGTGCCAGCAGTTTTTTAGGCGCCGCCTACGAGCAGTACTTC,CASSFLGAAYEQYF
TRBV19,few,TRBJ1-4,-,TGTGCCAGTAGTATGGCGACAGCAACTAATGAAAAACTGTTTTTT,CASSMATATNEKLFF
TRBV4-2,-,TRBJ2-6,-,TGTGCCAGCAGCCAAGGAATGGGGGGCGCCAGCTCTGGGGCCAACGTCCTGACTTTC,CASSQGMGGASSGANVLTF
TRBV7-9,-,TRBJ2-2,-,TGTGCCAGCAACACTGCAGGGGTGAACACCGGGGAGCTGTTTTTT,CASNTAGVNTGELFF
TRBV6-6,-,TRBJ2-1,-,TGTGCCAGCAGTTACCCCTTGGGTGAGCAGTTCTTC,CASSYPLGEQFF
TRBV18,-,TRBJ1-2,TRBD1,TGTGCCAGCTCACCCCCGGGGACAGCTCTGGGCTACACCTTC,CASSPPGTALGYTF
TRBV28,-,TRBJ1-1,-,TGTGCCAGCAGTTTGGTTAGAGGTAACACTGAAGCTTTCTTT,CASSLVRGNTEAFF
TRBV28,-,TRBJ2-2,TRBD2,TGTGCCAGCAGTTTACCTTCGGGGGGGAGCGGGGAGCTGTTTTTT,CASSLPSGGSGELFF
TRBV19,-,TRBJ1-4,-,TGTGCCAGTACCCCGCGCTATCCTAGAACTAATGAAAAACTGTTTTTT,CASTPRYPRTNEKLFF
TRBV2,few,TRBJ1-1,-,TGTGCCAGCAGTGGTGCAGGGATCGGGACTGAAGCTTTCTTT,CASSGAGIGTEAFF
TRBV6-1,-,TRBJ2-3,-,TGTGCCAGCAGTGAATTACGAGCCCTGGGGGATACGCAGTATTTT,CASSELRALGDTQYF
TRBV29-1,-,TRBJ2-2,TRBD1,TGCAGCGTTAAGGGACAGGGCGCCGGGGAGCTGTTTTTT,CSVKGQGAGELFF
TRBV6-1,few,TRBJ1-5,-,TGTGCCAGCAGGACAGACCCATATCAGCCCCAGCATTTT,CASRTDPYQPQHF
TRBV7-9,-,TRBJ1-6,-,TGTGCCAGCAGCGCCCGTCTTGGGGTTCGAAATTCACCCCTCCACTTT,CASSARLGVRNSPLHF
TRBV7-3,once,TRBJ2-7,-,TGTGCCAGCAGCTTAGGTGTTCGGAACGAGCAGTACTTC,CASSLGVRNEQYF
TRBV30,once,TRBJ1-1,-,TGTGCCTGGAACAGGAGAGATTGGACTGAAGCTTTCTTT,CAWNRRDWTEAFF
TRBV30,-,TRBJ2-7,-,TGTGCCTGGAGTAGAGACGTTTCCGAGCAGTACTTC,CAWSRDVSEQYF
TRBV5-1,-,TRBJ2-5,-,TGCGCCAGCAGCGCGGGTCCTCAAGAGACCCAGTACTTC,CASSAGPQETQYF
TRBV4-3,-,TRBJ2-3,-,TGCGCCAGCAAAAATCTGGAGGCAGATACGCAGTATTTT,CASKNLEADTQYF
TRBV9,-,TRBJ2-2,-,TGTGCCAGCAGCGTATATGGGGCACTCACCGGGGAGCTGTTTTTT,CASSVYGALTGELFF
TRBV4-2,-,TRBJ2-3,TRBD2,TGTGCCAGCAGCCAAGTCCTCAGCGGGGCAGATACGCAGTATTTT,CASSQVLSGADTQYF
TRBV30,-,TRBJ1-1,-,TGTGCCTGGAGTGTGGTCAGGGGAGGAACTGAAGCTTTCTTT,CAWSVVRGGTEAFF
TRBV5-1,-,TRBJ2-5,-,TGCGCCAGCAGCTTGGAAAGGAAAGAGACCCAGTACTTC,CASSLERKETQYF
TRBV7-9,few,TRBJ2-1,TRBD1,TGTGCCAGCAGCTTTAGTCCAGGGGGCCAGGGGGCCAATGAGCAGTTCTTC,CASSFSPGGQGANEQFF
TRBV28,-,TRBJ2-2,TRBD1,TGTGCCAGCAAGTCAATCGGACAGGACACCGGGGAGCTGTTTTTT,CASKSIGQDTGELFF
TRBV7-7,-,TRBJ2-7,TRBD2,TGTGCCAGCAGCTTAGGGGAGGGGTTTTCCTACGAGCAGTACTTC,CASSLGEGFSYEQYF
TRBV27,-,TRBJ1-5,-,TGTGCCAGCAGCCGAACAGTAAGCAATCAGCCCCAGCATTTT,CASSRTVSNQPQHF
TRBV12-2,-,TRBJ2-2,-,TGTGCAAGTCGCTTGCCGCCGGGGAGTCCCACCGGGGAGCTGTTTTTT,CASRLPPGSPTGELFF
TRBV28,-,TRBJ2-7,-,TGTGCCAGCAGTTTATTGTACGAGCAGTACTTC,CASSLLYEQYF
TRBV7-2,-,TRBJ2-2,-,TGTGCCAGCAGCTTGAGTAGCGCGGCCGGGGAGCTGTTTTTT,CASSLSSAAGELFF
TRBV25-1,-,TRBJ2-3,-,TGTGCCAGCAGTTTACCCCCCGAAGATACGCAGTATTTT,CASSLPPEDTQYF
TRBV9,-,TRBJ2-2,TRBD1,TGTGCCAGCAGCCCTCGGACAGGGTCGACCGGGGAGCTGTTTTTT,CASSPRTGSTGELFF
TRBV6-6,-,TRBJ1-1,TRBD1,TGTGCCAGCAGTTACGACAGGGGGCGGGAAACTGAAGCTTTCTTT,CASSYDRGRETEAFF
TRBV7-2,-,TRBJ2-1,-,TGTGCCAGCAGCACGACAATGGTCAATGAGCAGTTCTTC,CASSTTMVNEQFF
TRBV7-2,-,TRBJ1-2,-,TGTGCCAGCAGCTTAGAGAGGCAGGATGGCTACACCTTC,CASSLERQDGYTF
TRBV9,-,TRBJ2-4,-,TGTGCCAGCAGCGTAGAGAGGGGGTCCAAAAACATTCAGTACTTC,CASSVERGSKNIQYF
TRBV7-2,-,TRBJ1-1,-,TGTGCCAGCAGCTTAGACAGGGACACTGAAGCTTTCTTT,CASSLDRDTEAFF
TRBV6-6,few,TRBJ1-1,TRBD1,TGTGCCAGCACGAAACAGGGGGCGCGGGACACTGAAGCTTTCTTT,CASTKQGARDTEAFF
TRBV7-2,-,TRBJ2-5,-,TGTGCCAGCAGCTTACCGCAGGGTGTGAGGGAGACCCAGTACTTC,CASSLPQGVRETQYF
TRBV9,-,TRBJ2-1,-,TGTGCCAGCAGCCCTCGCCCCCCTCCGGCCTACAATGAGCAGTTCTTC,CASSPRPPPAYNEQFF
TRBV5-1,once,TRBJ2-7,-,TGCGCCAGCCGAGGACGGGACTTC,CASRGRDF
TRBV13,-,TRBJ1-3,-,TGTGCCAGCAGCGCCGGGACCGAGAGCTCTGGAAACACCATATATTTT,CASSAGTESSGNTIYF
TRBV28,once,TRBJ2-7,TRBD1,TGTGCCAGCAGTTCGGCGGACAGGGACGACGAGCAGTACTTC,CASSSADRDDEQYF
TRBV2,-,TRBJ2-7,-,TGTGCCAGCAACATAAGGACACGATCTAAGAACTTC,CASNIRTRSKNF
TRBV6-1,-,TRBJ2-7,-,TGTGCCAGCAGCCTCCTACAGCCCACCTACGAGCAGTACTTC,CASSLLQPTYEQYF
TRBV28,few,TRBJ2-7,TRBD2,TGTGCCAGCAGTCTCGGGGGGCTAGCGGGAGCCCGGGAGCAGTACTTC,CASSLGGLAGAREQYF